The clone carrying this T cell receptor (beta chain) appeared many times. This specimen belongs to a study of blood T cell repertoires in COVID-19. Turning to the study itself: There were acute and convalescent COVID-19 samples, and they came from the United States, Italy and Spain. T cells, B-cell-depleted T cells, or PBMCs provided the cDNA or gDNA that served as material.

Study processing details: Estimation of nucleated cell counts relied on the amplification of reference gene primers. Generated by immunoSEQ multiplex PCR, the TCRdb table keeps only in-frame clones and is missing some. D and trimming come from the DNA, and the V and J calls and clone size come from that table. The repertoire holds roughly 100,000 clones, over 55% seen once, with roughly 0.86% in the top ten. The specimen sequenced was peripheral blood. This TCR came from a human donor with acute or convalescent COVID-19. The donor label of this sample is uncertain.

The CDR3 sequence is CASSLWGGTEAFF. CDR3 sequence (DNA): TGCGCCAGCAGCTTGTGGGGGGGCACTGAAGCTTTCTTT. The chain carries TRBV5-1 and TRBJ1-1; perhaps TRBD1 as D (5 bases). The germline gives CDR1 SGHRS, CDR2 YFSETQ. The CDR3 length is 13 residues. V dropped 1 base and J dropped 4 bases, with 8 bases sitting between them.